The 30 T cell receptor beta chains below were found in one sample sequenced in a study of shared clonotypes between healthy human individuals. The repertoire was sequenced with immunoSEQ multiplex PCR; TCRdb's copy has only in-frame clones and lacks some. The table shows about 530,000 clones, with about 75% occurring only once. Material: PBMCs. These receptors all stem from a woman aged 40 to 50 in good health. Some clones in this sample may be carry-over from other donors' samples.

The chain carries TRBV5-5 and TRBJ2-7, with 16 positions matching TRBD2. Germline CDR1 is SGHKS and CDR2 is YYEKEE (reference sequence). This CDR3 region has 18 residues. The ends lost 5 bases at V and 5 bases at J; junction bases unmatched: 13. CDR3 sequence: CASSLRPGTSGRVHEQYF. CDR3 DNA: TGTGCCAGCAGTCTGCGTCCCGGGACTAGCGGGAGGGTCCACGAGCAGTACTTC.

The rearrangement joins TRBV28 to TRBJ2-5; a weak D match, TRBD2 (6 bases). This CDR3 is 17 amino acids long. The ends were cut back, 5 bases at V and 5 bases at J, with 24 bases in the middle. The V gene's germline CDR1 is MDHEN and CDR2 SYDVKM. CDR3 amino acids: CASSRGGLRVSRETQYF. The CDR3, as DNA: TGTGCCAGCAGTCGTGGGGGACTCAGAGTTTCTAGGGAGACCCAGTACTTC.

V usage is TRBV28 and J usage is TRBJ1-2, with D tentatively TRBD1 (5 bases). The CDR3 has 14 amino acids. Trimming shortened V by 7 bases and J by 7 bases, and 19 bases separated the two germline ends. Germline CDR1 reads MDHEN; CDR2 reads SYDVKM. CDR3 DNA: TGTGCCAGCACGGAGGGGTCCGGGCTAGTTGGCTACACCTTC. This translates into CASTEGSGLVGYTF.

The count of this clone is one. The V call is TRBV19, the J call TRBJ1-2; D is perhaps TRBD1 (5 bases). CDR3 size: 13 residues. The germline V gene encodes CDR1 LNHDA and CDR2 SQIVND (reference sequence). Trimming removed 3 bases from V and 4 bases from J, with 9 bases in between. CDR3 in amino acids: CASSMGVGYGYTF. The CDR3 DNA is TGTGCCAGTAGTATGGGGGTTGGCTATGGCTACACCTTC.

The chain links TRBV27 to TRBJ2-3, with D unclear. Per the germline V gene, CDR1 is MNHEY and CDR2 is SMNVEV (reference sequence). The CDR3 totals 13 residues. Trimming left V 2 bases short and J 3 bases short, with 6 bases between. This chain's CDR3 is CASSLAGTDTQYF. CDR3 DNA sequence: TGTGCCAGCAGTTTAGCTGGGACAGATACGCAGTATTTT.

The V and J genes are TRBV2 and TRBJ2-3; D may be TRBD1 or TRBD2 (6 bases each). The germline V gene has CDR1 SNHLY and CDR2 FYNNEI. The CDR3 is 16 residues long. V was clipped by 11 bases and J by 1 base, with 22 bases between them. The CDR3 loop reads CAGRAFTEGGTDTQYF. As DNA, the CDR3 is TGTGCCGGCCGGGCCTTTACGGAGGGGGGCACAGATACGCAGTATTTT.

The rearrangement joins TRBV23-1 to TRBJ1-1, with 8 nucleotides matching TRBD1. TRBV23-1 is reported as an ORF; its role is uncertain. With V trimmed by 3 bases and J by 6 bases, 6 bases remained unmatched. This CDR3 spans 14 amino acids. The chain's CDR3 is CASSHPGQGAEAFF. Here the CDR3 DNA reads TGCGCCAGCAGTCACCCCGGACAGGGCGCTGAAGCTTTCTTT.

This chain uses TRBV2 with TRBJ1-4, with D unresolved. V lost 1 base and J 14 bases, leaving 11 bases between the germline ends. The CDR3 totals 12 residues. Germline CDR1 is SNHLY and CDR2 is FYNNEI. CDR3 in amino acids: CASSEGHIELFF. The CDR3 DNA is TGTGCCAGCAGTGAAGGTCATATCGAGCTGTTTTTT.

This clone showed up just a few times. V is TRBV7-2 and J is TRBJ2-5; D may match TRBD1 or TRBD2 (5 bases each). The V gene lost 4 bases and the J gene lost 1 base, with 13 bases spanning the gap. The CDR3 is made up of 15 amino acids. Germline-derived CDR1 and CDR2 are SGHTA and FQGNSA. CDR3 protein: CASSWWGRGQETQYF. The CDR3 nucleotides read TGTGCCAGCAGCTGGTGGGGACGAGGCCAAGAGACCCAGTACTTC.

This clone showed up just once. The V and J genes are TRBV14 and TRBJ1-1; D is unresolved. This CDR3 contains 13 residues. Germline CDR1 reads SGHDN; CDR2 reads FVKESK. Between the trimmed V and J ends, which lost 4 bases and 6 bases, there was a span of 12 bases. CDR3 sequence reads: CASSRDVPAEAFF. In nucleotides, the CDR3 is TGTGCCAGCAGCCGAGATGTTCCGGCTGAAGCTTTCTTT. The variable domain in full, with the rest retrieved from reference TRBV14 and TRBJ1-1, is EAGVTQFPSHSVIEKGQTVTLRCDPISGHDNLYWYRRVMGKEIKFLLHFVKESKQDESGMPNNRFLAERTGGTYSTLKVQPAELEDSGVYFCASSRDVPAEAFFGQGTRLTVV.

The chain combines TRBV6-5 with TRBJ1-5, with 9 nucleotides matching TRBD1. The CDR3 contains 15 residues. Unmatched junction bases numbered 7, after V lost 6 bases and J lost 4 bases. Looked up from germline, CDR1 is MNHEY and CDR2 is SVGAGI. The CDR3, as DNA: TGTGCCAGCAGGATCGACAGGGGGGATAATCAGCCCCAGCATTTT. Translated: CASRIDRGDNQPQHF.

The chain employs TRBV28 and TRBJ1-2, with 7 bases fitting TRBD1. Germline loops: CDR1 MDHEN, CDR2 SYDVKM. The CDR3 is 13 amino acids. Trimming cost V 7 bases and J 4 bases; bases outside gene matches: 6. The CDR3 reads CASTGQPFYGYTF. CDR3 bases: TGTGCCAGCACGGGACAGCCATTCTATGGCTACACCTTC.

V and J are TRBV7-9 and TRBJ1-3, with 7 bases fitting TRBD1. CDR1 and CDR2 (germline): SEHNR, FQNEAQ (reference sequence). CDR3 length equals 16 residues. Trimming at V came to 7 bases and at J to 3 bases, leaving 12 bases not matched to a gene. DNA for the CDR3: TGTGCCAGCAACTCTCGACAGGGTATGATTGGAAACACCATATATTTT. It encodes CASNSRQGMIGNTIYF.

This sequence joins TRBV6-5 and TRBJ2-2; the D is unclear. CDR1 and CDR2 from the germline V gene are MNHEY and SVGAGI. The CDR3 loop spans 14 amino acids. Between the trimmed V and J ends, which lost 4 bases and 4 bases, there was a span of 10 bases. CDR3 loop: CASSLYVGTGELFF. CDR3 sequence (DNA): TGTGCCAGCAGTTTATACGTGGGCACCGGGGAGCTGTTTTTT.

The chain has TRBV28 and TRBJ1-3; D is ambiguous. CDR3 size: 15 residues. V was clipped by 6 bases and J by 4 bases, with 16 bases between them. Per germline, CDR1 MDHEN and CDR2 SYDVKM. The chain's CDR3 is CASSSGPWRGNTIYF. The CDR3 DNA reads TGTGCCAGCAGCTCCGGGCCCTGGCGAGGAAACACCATATATTTT.

This clone appeared a few times. This sequence joins TRBV14 and TRBJ1-2, with D tentatively TRBD1 (6 bases). This CDR3 is built from 16 residues. From germline, CDR1 is SGHDN and CDR2 FVKESK. Trimming took 4 bases from V and 0 from J, leaving 15 bases between them. The DNA for the CDR3 is TGTGCCAGCAGCCCAGAACAGGGAAAAGCTAACTATGGCTACACCTTC. This translates into CASSPEQGKANYGYTF.

Points on this clone: Other nucleotide sequences from this sample produce the same CDR3. The genes are TRBV4-3 and TRBJ2-1, with 9 bases aligning to TRBD2. The CDR3 contains 16 residues. J was trimmed by 5 bases and V by 0 bases; bases with no gene match: 5. Germline CDR1 is LGHNA and CDR2 is YSLEER. CDR3 nucleotides: TGCGCCAGCAGCCAAGAAGGGTTAGCGGGAGACAATGAGCAGTTCTTC. Translation: CASSQEGLAGDNEQFF.

This clone was seen more than once but under ten times. The genes are TRBV15 and TRBJ2-7, with D unresolved. This CDR3 contains 13 residues. The germline CDR1 and CDR2 sequences are LNHNV and YYDKDF (reference sequence). V lost 11 bases and J 2 bases, leaving 16 bases between the germline ends. CDR3 sequence (DNA): TGTGCCTCGCCCCCGCGCAGGCCCTACGAGCAGTACTTC. It codes for CASPPRRPYEQYF.

As to this clone: At the DNA level, this CDR3 is encoded by other sequences in the same sample as well. The rearrangement links TRBV5-8 to TRBJ1-5; D remains ambiguous. The CDR3 loop spans 12 amino acids. Trimming pared 4 bases from V and 4 bases from J, leaving 6 bases between. The V gene's germline CDR1 is SGHTS and CDR2 YDEGEE. The CDR3 sequence: CASSLRNQPQHF. The CDR3 region has the DNA TGTGCCAGCAGCCTCCGAAATCAGCCCCAGCATTTT.

The chain has TRBV28 and TRBJ1-1; 8 nucleotides match TRBD1. After removal of 0 bases from V and 10 bases from J, the junction contained 10 bases not matched to a gene. This CDR3 contains 15 residues. Germline V gene data show CDR1 as MDHEN and CDR2 as SYDVKM. CDR3 protein: CASSLWLRGTGAAFF. The CDR3 coding sequence is TGTGCCAGCAGTTTATGGCTGAGGGGGACAGGCGCAGCTTTCTTT.

V gene TRBV28 combines with J gene TRBJ2-1; 9 bases fit TRBD1. This CDR3 region has 14 residues. Germline V gene data show CDR1 as MDHEN and CDR2 as SYDVKM. V lost 5 bases and J lost 12; bases outside the gene matches: 11. The DNA for the CDR3 is TGTGCCAGCAGTGGGGACAGGGTCGTGGGGGGGCAGTTCTTC. Its protein is CASSGDRVVGGQFF.

The rearrangement uses TRBV10-3 and TRBJ1-3; 8 bases map to TRBD1. CDR3 length: 14 residues. The germline CDR1 and CDR2 sequences are ENHRY and SYGVKD. The ends lost 10 bases at V and 0 bases at J; junction bases unmatched: 5. CDR3 sequence: CATGQASSGNTIYF. For the CDR3, the DNA is TGTGCCACGGGACAGGCGAGCTCTGGAAACACCATATATTTT.

The rearrangement links TRBV7-8 to TRBJ2-5; 7 nucleotides align to TRBD1. V trimming: 3 bases; J trimming: 2 bases; junction bases outside the gene matches: 3. CDR1 SGHVS and CDR2 FQNEAQ come from the germline V gene. This CDR3 contains 14 residues. The CDR3 loop is CASSFDRAQETQYF. As DNA, the CDR3 is TGTGCCAGCAGCTTCGACAGGGCTCAAGAGACCCAGTACTTC.

This sequence joins TRBV30 and TRBJ2-2; 7 bases align to TRBD1. J was trimmed by 4 bases and V by 2 bases; bases with no gene match: 16. Germline V gene data show CDR1 as GTSNPN and CDR2 as SVGIG (reference sequence). There are 18 residues in the CDR3. The CDR3: CAWSRPPLVSGGTGELFF. The CDR3 region has the DNA TGTGCCTGGAGTCGTCCTCCCCTGGTGTCAGGGGGCACCGGGGAGCTGTTTTTT. Full variable domain (outside the CDR3, taken from reference TRBV30 and TRBJ2-2): SQTIHQWPATLVQPVGSPLSLECTVEGTSNPNLYWYRQAAGRGLQLLFYSVGIGQISSEVPQNLSASRPQDRQFILSSKKLLLSDSGFYLCAWSRPPLVSGGTGELFFGEGSRLTVL.

The gene calls are TRBV27 and TRBJ2-3; D possibly corresponds to TRBD2 (5 bases). CDR1 and CDR2 (germline): MNHEY, SMNVEV (reference sequence). Trimming took 5 bases from V and 4 from J, leaving 16 bases between them. This CDR3 contains 15 residues. The CDR3 loop reads CASSPSWRLADTQYF. CDR3 in DNA: TGTGCCAGCAGTCCTAGCTGGAGACTCGCAGATACGCAGTATTTT.

This chain links TRBV6-1 with TRBJ1-1; D ambiguous. V lost 10 bases, J lost 1 base, and 16 bases lay in between. Germline CDR1 is MNHNS and CDR2 is SASEGT. The CDR3 has 14 amino acids. The CDR3 DNA sequence: TGTGCCATCAAAAAGACCGGCCAGAACACTGAAGCTTTCTTT. Protein product: CAIKKTGQNTEAFF.

This clone was counted only a few times. The chain is built from TRBV19 and TRBJ1-5, with D perhaps TRBD1 (6 bases). The CDR3 spans 14 residues. The ends were cut back, 5 bases at V and 6 bases at J, with 14 bases in the middle. Germline values: CDR1 LNHDA, CDR2 SQIVND (reference sequence). This CDR3 reads CASSATGGTQPQHF. The CDR3 DNA reads TGTGCCAGTAGTGCGACAGGAGGTACTCAGCCCCAGCATTTT.

The CDR3 region is CASTIPGDRANVLTF. The CDR3 bases are TGTGCCAGCACCATACCAGGGGATCGGGCCAACGTCCTGACTTTC. The J gene is TRBJ2-6, the V gene TRBV6-1, with D tentatively TRBD1 (6 bases). V was pared by 7 bases and J by 5 bases, with 15 bases between. Germline CDR1 is MNHNS and CDR2 is SASEGT. This CDR3 spans 15 amino acids.

CDR3 nucleotides: TGTGCCAGCAGCCCCGGGGCGAACACTGAAGCTTTCTTT. Amino acid sequence: CASSPGANTEAFF. V gene TRBV11-2 combines with J gene TRBJ1-1, with a weak D call TRBD1 (5 bases). From germline, CDR1 is SGHAT and CDR2 FQNNGV. This CDR3 has 13 amino acids. The V end was cut by 5 bases, the J end by 1 base, with 8 bases between.

This chain joins TRBV27 and TRBJ1-2; D may be TRBD1 (5 bases). Trimming stripped 0 bases from V and 5 bases from J, with 22 bases between. Germline assignment: CDR1 MNHEY and CDR2 SMNVEV (reference sequence). The CDR3 consists of 18 residues. The CDR3 nucleotides read TGTGCCAGCAGTTTATCCCCCTCGTCCGGGCAAAGGGGATATGGCTACACCTTC. Protein product: CASSLSPSSGQRGYGYTF.